This T cell receptor (beta chain) is from a study of cytomegalovirus exposure and HLA in healthy donors. The study, taken as a whole, reports: Likely technical artifact: a cluster of highly shared sequence variants.

For this clone: Its antigen is not identified.

The PCR employed 60 Vbeta primers together with 13 Jbeta primers. Only in-frame clones appear in the TCRdb table, and some are missing; sequencing was by immunoSEQ multiplex PCR. This table lists about 55,000 clones. CDR3 length: 15 amino acids. Trimming stripped 0 bases from V and 4 bases from J, with 11 bases between. The germline V gene has CDR1 SGHRS and CDR2 YFSETQ. Sequencing used PBMCs. The chain joins TRBV5-1 to TRBJ2-1; D unclear. The TCR sequence derives from a man aged 45-60 years in good health and CMV-seropositive. The CDR3 spells CASSLVGETYNEQFF. The DNA of the CDR3 is TGCGCCAGCAGCTTGGTTGGAGAAACATACAATGAGCAGTTCTTC.